Below are 27 T cell receptor beta chains sequenced from a single sample in a study of human T cells and chemical hapten exposure (dated by TCRdb to the early 2020s). The method was RACE. The instrument given in TCRdb is NextSeq 500. Clones were called with MiXCR by TCRdb after fastp trimmed the public reads at Q25, and only in-frame beta chains were retained. Entries that share a CDR3 protein sequence are merged under the most common genes and DNA. The sample contains tens of thousands of distinct CDR3 sequences, about 10% of them found a single time. Jointly, the top ten make up approximately 4% of the sample. What this sample's time point label stands for: patch test 1, 2 weeks after DPC sensitization. Read against the paper, the sample's treatment or condition label means: therapeutic diphenylcyclopropenone sensitization with weekly scalp DPC. Sequenced material: whole blood, taken in connection with sensitization to the hapten diphenylcyclopropenone (DPC). Source of these receptors: a woman aged 45-65 years with alopecia areata. Some clones in this sample may be carry-over from other donors' samples.

This clonotype showed up many times. J is TRBJ1-1 and V is TRBV3-1; D is possibly TRBD1 (5 bases). Between the trimmed V and J ends, which lost 3 bases and 10 bases, there was a span of 9 bases. CDR1 LGHDT and CDR2 YNNKEL come from the germline V gene (reference sequence). CDR3 length equals 11 residues. CDR3 in DNA: TGTGCCAGCAGCCAGGGGGAGGGAGCTTTCTTT. This gives the protein CASSQGEGAFF.

The chain combines TRBV6-6 with TRBJ2-1; D ambiguous. Trimming cost V 1 base and J 0 bases, with 7 bases left between them. Per the germline V gene, CDR1 is MNHNY and CDR2 is SVGAGI (reference sequence). There are 15 residues in the CDR3. CDR3 in amino acids: CASSYYGPSYNEQFF. The CDR3 DNA reads TGTGCCAGCAGTTACTACGGGCCCTCCTACAATGAGCAGTTCTTC.

In its sample, this clonotype was seen many times. The rearrangement uses TRBV28 and TRBJ2-2, with D unresolved. The CDR3 spans 14 residues. Germline V gene data show CDR1 as MDHEN and CDR2 as SYDVKM. Deletions cut 11 bases from V and 2 bases from J, with 15 bases between. CDR3 sequence reads: CASRREVNTGELFF. The CDR3 coding sequence is TGTGCCTCAAGGCGCGAGGTTAACACCGGGGAGCTGTTTTTT.

This clonotype was seen many times. J is TRBJ1-1 and V is TRBV12-3 or TRBV12-4, with D possibly being TRBD1 (6 bases). Deletions cut 7 bases from V and 4 bases from J, with 22 bases between. The CDR3 totals 16 residues. The CDR3 DNA reads TGTGCCAGCAACTTAGGTAGGGACAAGATTCTCACTGAAGCTTTCTTT. Protein sequence: CASNLGRDKILTEAFF.

The rearrangement joins TRBV6-5 to TRBJ1-2; the match to TRBD1 covers 8 bases. CDR3 size: 12 residues. After removal of 6 bases from V and 6 bases from J, the junction contained 3 bases not matched to a gene. Germline V lookup: CDR1 MNHEY, CDR2 SVGAGI. This CDR3 reads CASSRTGNGYTF. Here the CDR3 DNA reads TGTGCCAGCAGCCGGACAGGGAATGGCTACACCTTC.

The genes are TRBV7-2 and TRBJ2-7; D may be TRBD1 (6 bases). The V gene lost 5 bases and the J gene lost 3 bases, with 17 bases spanning the gap. The germline V gene has CDR1 SGHTA and CDR2 FQGNSA. This CDR3 spans 15 amino acids. CDR3 in amino acids: CASSPAWTEVYEQYF. The CDR3 DNA sequence: TGTGCCAGCAGCCCAGCTTGGACAGAAGTCTACGAGCAGTACTTC.

This clonotype was seen only a few times. V gene TRBV7-9 combines with J gene TRBJ2-5, with unresolved D. The CDR3 has 13 amino acids. The germline V gene has CDR1 SEHNR and CDR2 FQNEAQ (reference sequence). Trimming cost V 10 bases and J 2 bases, with 14 bases left between them. CDR3 bases: TGTGCCACGACCTATCGGCCTCAAGAGACCCAGTACTTC. This codes for CATTYRPQETQYF.

This clonotype was counted at least ten times. The rearrangement uses TRBV18 and TRBJ2-7; D is undetermined. Germline V gene data show CDR1 as KGHSH and CDR2 as LQKENI. V lost 0 bases and J lost 0, with 6 bases in between. The CDR3 is made up of 14 amino acids. CDR3 region: CASSPPESSYEQYF. The CDR3 nucleotides are TGTGCCAGCTCACCACCCGAGAGCTCCTACGAGCAGTACTTC.

The chain links TRBV28 to TRBJ1-1; tentatively, D is TRBD1 (5 bases). The CDR3 extends over 13 amino acids. Deletions cut 6 bases from V and 2 bases from J, with 10 bases between. The germline V gene encodes CDR1 MDHEN and CDR2 SYDVKM. The CDR3 DNA is TGTGCCAGCAGGGACGGGACTAACACTGAAGCTTTCTTT. It yields the protein CASRDGTNTEAFF.

This clonotype showed up many times. CDR3 sequence reads: CASSQAALLYQETQYF. CDR3 nucleotide sequence: TGTGCCAGCAGCCAAGCTGCCCTCCTGTACCAAGAGACCCAGTACTTC. The rearrangement links TRBV4-2 to TRBJ2-5; D is undetermined. This CDR3 has 16 amino acids. Between the trimmed V and J ends, which lost 1 base and 0 bases, there was a span of 12 bases. CDR1 LGHNA and CDR2 YNFKEQ come from the germline V gene.

This clonotype was counted at least ten times. The J gene is TRBJ2-3, the V gene TRBV7-2; unclear D gene. Germline CDR1 SGHTA, CDR2 FQGNSA. The CDR3 has 17 amino acids. Between the trimmed V and J ends, which lost 4 bases and 0 bases, there was a span of 17 bases. This CDR3 reads CASSSKVVTASTDTQYF. The CDR3 DNA sequence: TGTGCCAGCAGCTCCAAAGTTGTTACGGCTAGCACAGATACGCAGTATTTT.

With regard to this clonotype: Germline and junction disagree at one end, which may indicate a read error. The chain employs TRBV18 and TRBJ1-6, with D unresolved. CDR1 KGHSH and CDR2 LQKENI come from the germline V gene. The CDR3 sequence is 13 residues long. CDR3 sequence (DNA): TGTGTCAGCTCACCGCTCGAGGTATCACCCCTCCACTTT. Translation gives CVSSPLEVSPLHF. The whole variable domain, remainder taken from reference TRBV18 and TRBJ1-6, is NAGVMQNPRHLVRRRGQEARLRCSPMKGHSHVYWYRQLPEEGLKFMVYLQKENIIDESGMPKERFSAEFPKEGPSILRIQQVVRGDSAAYFCVSSPLEVSPLHFGNGTRLTVT.

The sample holds a few counts of this clonotype. The CDR3 DNA sequence: TGTGCCAGCAGCCAGTGGACGGAGCTGAACACTGAAGCTTTCTTT. Translated: CASSQWTELNTEAFF. The chain joins TRBV4-2 to TRBJ1-1; D not certain. Germline CDR1 is LGHNA and CDR2 is YNFKEQ. CDR3 length: 15 residues. Trimming stripped 3 bases from V and 0 bases from J, with 11 bases between.

The V call is TRBV6-6, the J call TRBJ1-2; D is unclear. This CDR3 is built from 16 residues. Germline V gene lookup returns CDR1 MNHNY and CDR2 SVGAGI (reference sequence). V was cut by 5 bases and J by 8 bases, with 24 bases left in between. Here the CDR3 DNA reads TGTGCCAGCAGTCCCTCCTTTACCGGGCCGGAGAGAGGCTACACCTTC. This gives the protein CASSPSFTGPERGYTF.

This clonotype was detected ten times or more. The V and J genes are TRBV4-2 and TRBJ2-6; 7 bases are a match to TRBD1. J lost 0 bases, V lost 3 bases, and 2 bases had no gene match. The V gene's germline CDR1 is LGHNA and CDR2 YNFKEQ. The CDR3 contains 16 residues. As DNA, the CDR3 is TGTGCCAGCAGCCATGACAGGGCCTCTGGGGCCAACGTCCTGACTTTC. Translated, it gives CASSHDRASGANVLTF.

This clonotype has more than one count but fewer than ten. This rearrangement joins TRBV27 to TRBJ2-7, with D hard to call. V lost 0 bases to trimming and J lost 2 bases, with 5 bases between them. The CDR3 length is 13 residues. Germline V gene lookup returns CDR1 MNHEY and CDR2 SMNVEV (reference sequence). The CDR3 is CASSLSKAYEQYF. The CDR3 bases are TGTGCCAGCAGTTTATCGAAGGCCTACGAGCAGTACTTC.

This clonotype was seen ten or more times. The chain has TRBV29-1 and TRBJ1-1; D is uncertain. Germline CDR1 is SQVTM and CDR2 is ANQGSEA. Trimming shortened V by 6 bases and J by 0 bases, and 8 bases separated the two germline ends. CDR3 length: 12 residues. DNA of the CDR3: TGCAGCGTCTGGGCTCTGAACACTGAAGCTTTCTTT. Its translation: CSVWALNTEAFF.

This clonotype was counted a few times. The V and J genes are TRBV5-1 and TRBJ2-7; 9 nucleotides agree with TRBD1. This CDR3 has 16 residues. Germline CDR1 SGHRS, CDR2 YFSETQ. After removal of 4 bases from V and 2 bases from J, the junction contained 10 bases not matched to a gene. The CDR3 region has the DNA TGCGCCAGCAGCACTCCAGGGACAGGGAGCACCTACGAGCAGTACTTC. This sequence encodes CASSTPGTGSTYEQYF.

This clonotype was found many times. This chain connects TRBV5-8 to TRBJ1-6; tentatively, D is TRBD1 (6 bases). V lost 2 bases and J 4 bases, leaving 10 bases between the germline ends. CDR3 size: 15 residues. Germline V gene data show CDR1 as SGHTS and CDR2 as YDEGEE. CDR3 in amino acids: CASSLGGAYNSPLHF. DNA of the CDR3: TGTGCCAGCAGCTTAGGGGGGGCGTATAATTCACCCCTCCACTTT. Filled out from reference TRBV5-8 and TRBJ1-6, the complete variable domain reads EAGVTQSPTHLIKTRGQQATLRCSPISGHTSVYWYQQALGLGLQFLLWYDEGEERNRGNFPPRFSGRQFPNYSSELNVNALELEDSALYLCASSLGGAYNSPLHFGNGTRLTVT.

The chain recombines TRBV6-2 or TRBV6-3 with TRBJ2-7, with 9 bases aligning to TRBD2. The V segment lost 5 bases and the J segment 2 bases; nucleotides outside the gene matches: 10. CDR3 length: 16 amino acids. Germline loops: CDR1 MNHEY, CDR2 SVGEGT. The CDR3 region is CASSQYSGTSTYEQYF. In DNA, the CDR3 is TGTGCCAGCAGTCAGTATTCCGGGACTAGCACCTACGAGCAGTACTTC.

This clonotype has more than one count but fewer than ten. The chain carries TRBV20-1 and TRBJ2-5, with 10 bases aligning to TRBD2. The CDR3 extends over 16 amino acids. CDR1 and CDR2 (germline): DFQATT, SNEGSKA (reference sequence). V was clipped by 0 bases and J by 2 bases; unmatched bases: 6. This CDR3 reads CSARDMGTSVQETQYF. CDR3 bases: TGCAGTGCTAGAGATATGGGGACTAGCGTTCAAGAGACCCAGTACTTC.

This clonotype was observed a few times. This sequence joins TRBV20-1 and TRBJ1-2; 9 positions match TRBD1. This CDR3 has 15 amino acids. Germline-derived CDR1 and CDR2 are DFQATT and SNEGSKA (reference sequence). V was pared by 1 base and J by 4 bases, with 7 bases of the junction left unmatched. CDR3 sequence (DNA): TGCAGTGCTAGAGGAGGGACAGGGTTGAGCTATGGCTACACCTTC. Residues: CSARGGTGLSYGYTF.

This clonotype was counted ten times or more. The J gene is TRBJ2-1, the V gene TRBV6-1; 9 bases map to TRBD2. The CDR3 length is 13 residues. Per germline, CDR1 MNHNS and CDR2 SASEGT. The V segment lost 11 bases and the J segment 9 bases; nucleotides outside the gene matches: 11. CDR3 sequence (DNA): TGTGCCGCCCGGAGTAGCGGGAGCACTGAGCAGTTCTTC. Its protein product is CAARSSGSTEQFF.

Ten or more counts support this clonotype. This sequence joins TRBV13 and TRBJ1-2; 8 bases fit TRBD1. The germline V gene encodes CDR1 PRHDT and CDR2 FYEKMQ (reference sequence). The CDR3 is 13 amino acids. Trimming cost V 7 bases and J 7 bases; bases outside gene matches: 8. The CDR3 nucleotides are TGTGCCAGCATGGGACAGGCCATGAGTGGCTACACCTTC. This translates into CASMGQAMSGYTF.

This clonotype was observed at least ten times. This sequence joins TRBV12-3 or TRBV12-4 and TRBJ2-2, with D unclear. CDR3 size: 11 residues. Deletions cut 5 bases from V and 4 bases from J, with 2 bases between. CDR3 in DNA: TGTGCCAGCAGTGGCACCGGGGAGCTGTTTTTT. Amino acids: CASSGTGELFF.

This clonotype was seen a few times. The rearrangement links TRBV28 to TRBJ2-5; possible D gene TRBD2, 6 bases. The V gene's germline CDR1 is MDHEN and CDR2 SYDVKM. V was trimmed by 5 bases and J by 2 bases, leaving 15 bases between them. The CDR3 extends over 15 amino acids. CDR3 sequence (DNA): TGTGCCAGCAGTCCCGGTAATAGCGGACAAGAGACCCAGTACTTC. Amino acids: CASSPGNSGQETQYF.

This clonotype was seen at least ten times. This sequence joins TRBV28 and TRBJ2-7; D ambiguous. V was pared by 6 bases and J by 0 bases, with 15 bases between. Germline V CDR1 and CDR2: MDHEN, SYDVKM. The CDR3 totals 15 residues. The CDR3, as DNA: TGTGCCAGCAGCCCCGTCTCCCCTAGCTCCTACGAGCAGTACTTC. Translated: CASSPVSPSSYEQYF. Supplemented by reference TRBV28 and TRBJ2-7, the full variable domain reads DVKVTQSSRYLVKRTGEKVFLECVQDMDHENMFWYRQDPGLGLRLIYFSYDVKMKEKGDIPEGYSVSREKKERFSLILESASTNQTSMYLCASSPVSPSSYEQYFGPGTRLTVT.